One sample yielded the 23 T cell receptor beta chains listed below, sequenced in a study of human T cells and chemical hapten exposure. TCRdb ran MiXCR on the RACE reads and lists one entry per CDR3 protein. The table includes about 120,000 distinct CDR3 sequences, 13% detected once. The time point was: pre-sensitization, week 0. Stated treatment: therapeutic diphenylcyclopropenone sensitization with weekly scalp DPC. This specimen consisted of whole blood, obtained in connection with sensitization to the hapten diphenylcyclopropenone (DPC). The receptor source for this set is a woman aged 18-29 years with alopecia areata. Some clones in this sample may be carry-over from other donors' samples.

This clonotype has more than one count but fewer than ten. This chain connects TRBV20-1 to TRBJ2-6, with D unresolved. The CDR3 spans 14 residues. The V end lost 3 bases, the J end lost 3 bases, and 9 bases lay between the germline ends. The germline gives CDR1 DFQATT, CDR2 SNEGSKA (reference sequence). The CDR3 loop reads CSARDRDGANVLTF. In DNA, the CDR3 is TGCAGTGCTAGGGACCGTGATGGGGCCAACGTCCTGACTTTC.

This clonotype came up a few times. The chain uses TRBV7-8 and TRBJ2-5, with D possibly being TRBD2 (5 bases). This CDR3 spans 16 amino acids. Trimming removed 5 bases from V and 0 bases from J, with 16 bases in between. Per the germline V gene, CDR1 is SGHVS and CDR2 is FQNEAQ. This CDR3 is CASSLAEAAYQETQYF. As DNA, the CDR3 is TGTGCCAGCAGCCTTGCGGAAGCGGCCTACCAAGAGACCCAGTACTTC.

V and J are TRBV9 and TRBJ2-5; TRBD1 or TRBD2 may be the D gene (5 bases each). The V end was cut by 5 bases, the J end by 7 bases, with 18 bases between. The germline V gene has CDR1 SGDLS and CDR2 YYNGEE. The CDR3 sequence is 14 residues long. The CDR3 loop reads CASSRDPRPGTQYF. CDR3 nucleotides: TGTGCCAGCAGTCGGGACCCACGACCAGGGACCCAGTACTTC.

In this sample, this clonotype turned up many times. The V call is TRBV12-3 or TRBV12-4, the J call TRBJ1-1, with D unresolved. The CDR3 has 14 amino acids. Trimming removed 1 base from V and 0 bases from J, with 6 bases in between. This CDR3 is CASSLVRLNTEAFF. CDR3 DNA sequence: TGTGCCAGCAGTTTAGTAAGGCTGAACACTGAAGCTTTCTTT.

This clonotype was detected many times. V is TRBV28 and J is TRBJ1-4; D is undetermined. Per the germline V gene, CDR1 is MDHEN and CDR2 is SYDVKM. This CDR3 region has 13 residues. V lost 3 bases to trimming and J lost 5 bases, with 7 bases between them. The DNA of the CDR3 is TGTGCCAGCAGTTTCGGCGGGAATGAAAAACTGTTTTTT. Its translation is CASSFGGNEKLFF.

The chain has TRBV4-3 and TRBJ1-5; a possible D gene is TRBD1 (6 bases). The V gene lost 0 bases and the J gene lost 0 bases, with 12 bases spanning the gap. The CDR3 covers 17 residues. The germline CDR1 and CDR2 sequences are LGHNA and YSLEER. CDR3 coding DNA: TGCGCCAGCAGCCAAGATATGGGGGCCTCTAGCAATCAGCCCCAGCATTTT. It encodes CASSQDMGASSNQPQHF.

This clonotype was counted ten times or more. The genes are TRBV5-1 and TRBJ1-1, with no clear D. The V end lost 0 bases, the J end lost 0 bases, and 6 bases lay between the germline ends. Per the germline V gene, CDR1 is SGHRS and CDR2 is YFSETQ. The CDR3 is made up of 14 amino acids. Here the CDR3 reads CASSLAQLNTEAFF. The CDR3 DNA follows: TGCGCCAGCAGCTTGGCTCAGTTGAACACTGAAGCTTTCTTT.

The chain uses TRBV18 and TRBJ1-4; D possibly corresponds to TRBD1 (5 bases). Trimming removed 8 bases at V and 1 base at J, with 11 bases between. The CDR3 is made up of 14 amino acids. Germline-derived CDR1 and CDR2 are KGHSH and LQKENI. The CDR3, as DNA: TGTGCCAGCCGGAGGGGCAGAACTAATGAAAAACTGTTTTTT. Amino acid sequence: CASRRGRTNEKLFF.

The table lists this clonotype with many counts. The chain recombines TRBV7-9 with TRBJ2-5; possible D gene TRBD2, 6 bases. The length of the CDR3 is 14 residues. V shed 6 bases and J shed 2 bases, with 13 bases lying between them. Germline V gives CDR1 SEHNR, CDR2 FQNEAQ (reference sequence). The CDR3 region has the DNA TGTGCCAGCAGGGAGGGACCGATACAAGAGACCCAGTACTTC. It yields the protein CASREGPIQETQYF.

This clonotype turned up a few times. The CDR3 loop is CASSLALEQYF. CDR3 in DNA: TGTGCCAGCAGCTTAGCTCTCGAGCAGTACTTC. J is TRBJ2-7 and V is TRBV7-2; no definite D call. The germline V gene encodes CDR1 SGHTA and CDR2 FQGNSA. Trimming shortened V by 0 bases and J by 6 bases, and 3 bases separated the two germline ends. This CDR3 is 11 amino acids long.

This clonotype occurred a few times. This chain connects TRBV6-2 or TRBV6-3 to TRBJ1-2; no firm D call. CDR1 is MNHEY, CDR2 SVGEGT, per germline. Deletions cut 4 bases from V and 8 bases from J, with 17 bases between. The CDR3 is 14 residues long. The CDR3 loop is CASSSRREREGYTF. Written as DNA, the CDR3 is TGTGCCAGCAGTTCTCGCCGGGAGCGGGAAGGCTACACCTTC.

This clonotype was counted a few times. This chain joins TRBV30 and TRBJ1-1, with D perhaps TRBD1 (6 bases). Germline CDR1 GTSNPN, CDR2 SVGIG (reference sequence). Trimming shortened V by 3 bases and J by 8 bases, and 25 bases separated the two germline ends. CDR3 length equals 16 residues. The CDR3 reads CAWRGWDIAGGIEAFF. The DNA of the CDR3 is TGTGCCTGGAGGGGATGGGACATAGCCGGTGGGATCGAAGCTTTCTTT.

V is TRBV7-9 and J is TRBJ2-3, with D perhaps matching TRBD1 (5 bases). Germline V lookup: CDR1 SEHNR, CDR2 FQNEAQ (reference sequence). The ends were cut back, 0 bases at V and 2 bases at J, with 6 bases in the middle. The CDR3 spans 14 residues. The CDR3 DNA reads TGTGCCAGCAGCTTAGCCAGGGACACAGATACGCAGTATTTT. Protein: CASSLARDTDTQYF.

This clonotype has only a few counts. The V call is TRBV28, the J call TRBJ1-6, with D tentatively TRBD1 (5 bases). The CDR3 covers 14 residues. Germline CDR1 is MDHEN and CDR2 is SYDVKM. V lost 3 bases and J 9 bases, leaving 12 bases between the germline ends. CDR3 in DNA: TGTGCCAGCAGTTTTGGCTTCAGGGCTTCACCCCTCCACTTT. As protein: CASSFGFRASPLHF.

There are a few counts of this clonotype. For the CDR3, the DNA is TGTGCCAGCAGTCAAACTGGGGGGACGGAGACCCAGTACTTC. As protein: CASSQTGGTETQYF. V is TRBV25-1 and J is TRBJ2-5; D is possibly TRBD2 (6 bases). Germline CDR1 MGHDK, CDR2 SYGVNS. V lost 5 bases, J lost 5 bases, and 15 bases lay in between. The CDR3 is 14 amino acids.

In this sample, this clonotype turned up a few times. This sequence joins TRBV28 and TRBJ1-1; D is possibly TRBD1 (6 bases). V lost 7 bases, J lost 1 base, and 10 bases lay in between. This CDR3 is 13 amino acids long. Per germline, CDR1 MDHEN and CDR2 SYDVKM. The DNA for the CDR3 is TGTGCCAGCAAGAGGGGGGGGAACACTGAAGCTTTCTTT. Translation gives CASKRGGNTEAFF.

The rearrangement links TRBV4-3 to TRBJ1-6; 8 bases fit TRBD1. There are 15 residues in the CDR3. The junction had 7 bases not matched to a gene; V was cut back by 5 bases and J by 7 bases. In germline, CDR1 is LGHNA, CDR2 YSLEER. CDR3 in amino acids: CASSTRTGWNSPLHF. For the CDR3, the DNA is TGCGCCAGCAGCACCCGGACAGGGTGGAATTCACCCCTCCACTTT.

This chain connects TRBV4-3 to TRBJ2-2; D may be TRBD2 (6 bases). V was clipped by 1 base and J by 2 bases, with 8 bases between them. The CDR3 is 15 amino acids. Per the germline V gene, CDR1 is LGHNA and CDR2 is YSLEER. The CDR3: CASSQVGGNTGELFF. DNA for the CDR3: TGCGCCAGCAGCCAAGTGGGGGGAAACACCGGGGAGCTGTTTTTT.

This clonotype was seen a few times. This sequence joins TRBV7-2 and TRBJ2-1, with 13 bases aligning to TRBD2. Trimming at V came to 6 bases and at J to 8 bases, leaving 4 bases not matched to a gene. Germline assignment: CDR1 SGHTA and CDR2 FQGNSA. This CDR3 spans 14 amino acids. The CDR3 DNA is TGTGCCAGCAGTACTAGCGGGGGGGTCCATGAGCAGTTCTTC. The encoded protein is CASSTSGGVHEQFF.

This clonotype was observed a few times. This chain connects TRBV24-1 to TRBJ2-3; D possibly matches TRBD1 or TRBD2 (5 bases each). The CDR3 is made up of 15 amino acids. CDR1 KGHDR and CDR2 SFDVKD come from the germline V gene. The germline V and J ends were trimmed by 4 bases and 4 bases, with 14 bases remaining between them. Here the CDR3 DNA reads TGTGCCACCAGTGAGGGGGTCAGTTCTGCAGATACGCAGTATTTT. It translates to CATSEGVSSADTQYF.

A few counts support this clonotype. The CDR3 nucleotides read TGTGCCAGCAGCTTCACAGTTCATAATGAAAAACTGTTTTTT. Translation: CASSFTVHNEKLFF. V and J are TRBV7-9 and TRBJ1-4; D gene ambiguous. The V gene lost 3 bases and the J gene lost 4 bases, with 9 bases spanning the gap. This CDR3 is 14 amino acids long. Per the germline V gene, CDR1 is SEHNR and CDR2 is FQNEAQ (reference sequence).

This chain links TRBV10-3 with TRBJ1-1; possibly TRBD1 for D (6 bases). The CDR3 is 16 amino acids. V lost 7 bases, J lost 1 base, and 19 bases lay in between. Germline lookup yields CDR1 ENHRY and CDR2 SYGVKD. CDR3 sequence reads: CAITSSGTTSNTEAFF. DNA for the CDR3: TGTGCCATCACTTCCTCCGGGACAACCTCGAACACTGAAGCTTTCTTT.

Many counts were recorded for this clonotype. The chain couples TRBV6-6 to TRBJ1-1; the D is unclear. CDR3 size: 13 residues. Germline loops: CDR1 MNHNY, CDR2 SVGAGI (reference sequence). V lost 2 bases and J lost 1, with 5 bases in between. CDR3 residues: CASSYAGNTEAFF. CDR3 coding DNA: TGTGCCAGCAGTTACGCAGGGAACACTGAAGCTTTCTTT.